This record covers a single T cell receptor (beta chain). No antigen is known for it. Other DNA sequences from this sample encode an identical CDR3 as well. This table comes from immunoSEQ multiplex PCR, and its TCRdb copy is limited to in-frame clones, with some not included. The sample shows roughly 2,300,000 clones, just under 95% of them seen only once. The entry originates in a study of shared clonotypes between healthy human individuals. Whole-study results and caveats: Generation probabilities were higher for clonotypes shared across all four sorted-subset donors than for unshared ones. Between a few donors, naive CD4 clonotypes were shared at a level of approximately 5%.

There were no recent acute infections or vaccinations among the donors, who were healthy HIV-negative adults. Both subsets, CD45RA+ naive and CD45RA-negative memory, were split from the CD4+ cells. V lost 3 bases, J lost 7 bases, and 10 bases lay in between. CDR3 size: 13 residues. Germline V lookup: CDR1 GTSNPN, CDR2 SVGIG (reference sequence). The V gene is TRBV30, the J gene TRBJ1-6; maybe TRBD1 (5 bases). The TCR originated in a man between 18 and 29 years old in good health. Some clones in this sample may be carry-over from other donors' samples. Input material: naive CD4+ T cells from PBMCs. As for subset: CD45RA+ positively selected. The CDR3 protein is CAWRAGPNSPLHF. In nucleotides, the CDR3 is TGTGCCTGGAGGGCGGGACCAAATTCACCCCTCCACTTT.